This T cell receptor (beta chain) comes out of a study of cytomegalovirus exposure and HLA in healthy donors. Study-level points and caveats: Many donors shared some public TCRs, even though most TCR sequences were rare. The records held CMV serostatus as the only immune exposure information. Later work found that TCR association rates differed between HLA loci; DRB1 had the most and HLA-C the fewest.

The PCR contained 60 Vbeta and 13 Jbeta primers. This table comes from immunoSEQ multiplex PCR, and its TCRdb copy is limited to in-frame clones, with some not included. Of about 55,000 clones in the sample, around 78% were seen once. V was pared by 5 bases and J by 4 bases, with 17 bases between. Germline CDR1 is SGHVS and CDR2 is FQNEAQ. The CDR3 totals 15 residues. Note on this clone: Its antigen remains unidentified.

The chain employs TRBV7-8 and TRBJ1-2; D call uncertain. The TCR originated in a female donor in good health and CMV-seronegative. Sequenced sample: PBMCs. The CDR3 here is CASSPSPRGGYGYTF. In DNA, the CDR3 is TGTGCCAGCAGCCCAAGCCCGCGGGGAGGCTATGGCTACACCTTC.